Below, 22 T cell receptor beta chains from the same sample are listed, as sequenced in a study of identical twins. TCRdb reprocessed the 5' RACE reads with MiXCR, giving one entry per CDR3 protein. The sample shows around 960,000 distinct CDR3 sequences, around an eighth of them seen only once. These data were likewise used in another study, on yellow fever vaccine responses in identical twins.

The sample taken for sequencing was PBMCs. These receptors came from a woman younger than 30 in good health.

The J gene is TRBJ2-2, the V gene TRBV18, with a weak D call TRBD1 (5 bases). Trimming pared 3 bases from V and 2 bases from J, leaving 13 bases between. The CDR3 loop spans 16 amino acids. Looked up from germline, CDR1 is KGHSH and CDR2 is LQKENI. CDR3 bases: TGTGCCAGCTCACCCTGGCAGGGTCTAAACACCGGGGAGCTGTTTTTT. Protein: CASSPWQGLNTGELFF.

This clonotype has only a few counts. This rearrangement joins TRBV7-2 to TRBJ1-2, with 7 positions matching TRBD1. The germline CDR1 and CDR2 sequences are SGHTA and FQGNSA. Losses at the gene ends were 5 bases for V and 4 bases for J; bases not matched to a gene: 7. This CDR3 has 14 amino acids. The CDR3 here is CASSPFGQAYGYTF. Written as DNA, the CDR3 is TGTGCCAGCAGCCCTTTCGGACAGGCCTATGGCTACACCTTC.

This clonotype was observed a few times. The chain employs TRBV12-3 or TRBV12-4 and TRBJ2-5; D is uncertain. Trimming pared 2 bases from V and 7 bases from J, leaving 14 bases between. The CDR3 extends over 14 amino acids. As DNA, the CDR3 is TGTGCCAGCAGTTTATTTGGTCCGGAGCGGACCCAGTACTTC. Residues: CASSLFGPERTQYF.

This clonotype has at least ten counts. The J gene is TRBJ2-7, the V gene TRBV4-1; D ambiguous. The CDR3 runs 14 residues. Trimming pared 0 bases from V and 6 bases from J, leaving 12 bases between. In germline, CDR1 is MGHRA, CDR2 YSYEKL. The CDR3 sequence is CASSQDQKMGEQYV. The CDR3 DNA reads TGCGCCAGCAGCCAAGATCAGAAGATGGGCGAGCAGTACGTC.

This sequence joins TRBV19 and TRBJ1-2; no clear D. The germline V and J ends were trimmed by 6 bases and 6 bases, with 17 bases remaining between them. CDR3 size: 14 residues. CDR1 and CDR2 from the germline V gene are LNHDA and SQIVND (reference sequence). CDR3 sequence: CASRDGQVVDGYTF. CDR3 sequence (DNA): TGTGCCAGTAGGGATGGGCAGGTCGTAGATGGCTACACCTTC.

The J gene is TRBJ1-1, the V gene TRBV11-1; 9 bases align to TRBD1. The trim removed 5 bases at V and 8 bases at J, leaving 21 bases unmatched. Germline V CDR1 and CDR2: SGHAT, FQDESV (reference sequence). The CDR3 loop spans 18 amino acids. The CDR3 sequence: CASSKTLATGGTFAEAFF. The CDR3 DNA is TGTGCCAGCAGCAAAACCCTAGCGACAGGGGGTACTTTTGCCGAAGCTTTCTTT.

The chain links TRBV5-1 to TRBJ2-1; 11 positions match TRBD2. The junction had 8 bases not matched to a gene; V was cut back by 8 bases and J by 4 bases. Germline CDR1 is SGHRS and CDR2 is YFSETQ. This CDR3 region has 15 residues. The CDR3 loop is CASTGTSGFYNEQFF. For the CDR3, the DNA is TGCGCCAGTACCGGGACTAGCGGATTTTACAATGAGCAGTTCTTC.

This clonotype appeared a few times. This chain links TRBV4-1 with TRBJ2-1, with D maybe TRBD2 (6 bases). The CDR3 loop spans 17 amino acids. Germline CDR1 reads MGHRA; CDR2 reads YSYEKL. V was pared by 4 bases and J by 0 bases, with 16 bases between. CDR3 sequence (DNA): TGCGCCAGCAGCCCGAGGGGCGGGGCGAGCTCCTACAATGAGCAGTTCTTC. Encoded protein: CASSPRGGASSYNEQFF.

This clonotype showed up just a few times. This chain joins TRBV9 and TRBJ2-1; no definite D call. CDR3 length: 15 residues. Trimming left V 4 bases short and J 0 bases short, with 11 bases between. CDR1 and CDR2 (germline): SGDLS, YYNGEE. CDR3 loop: CASSKDPSSYNEQFF. The CDR3 coding sequence is TGTGCCAGCAGCAAGGACCCGAGCTCCTACAATGAGCAGTTCTTC.

This clonotype showed up just a few times. The chain employs TRBV12-3 or TRBV12-4 and TRBJ2-7; TRBD1 matches at 10 bases. The V segment lost 4 bases and the J segment 5 bases; nucleotides outside the gene matches: 5. The CDR3 runs 14 residues. The CDR3 DNA reads as TGTGCCAGCAGTTCGGGACAGGGGTTAGACGAGCAGTACGTC. Translating it yields CASSSGQGLDEQYV.

There are many counts of this clonotype. The V call is TRBV2, the J call TRBJ2-1; the D gene is possibly TRBD1 (7 bases). Trimming took 3 bases from V and 5 from J, leaving 14 bases between them. The CDR3 contains 15 residues. CDR1 and CDR2 (germline): SNHLY, FYNNEI. For the CDR3, the DNA is TGTGCCAGCAGTGACTACAGGGGACTGAACAATGAGCAGTTCTTC. Its translation: CASSDYRGLNNEQFF.

This chain links TRBV12-3 or TRBV12-4 with TRBJ2-2; 7 bases line up with TRBD1. The CDR3 is 15 residues long. Trimming at V came to 5 bases and at J to 6 bases, leaving 9 bases not matched to a gene. The CDR3 spells CASSPWQGDAGELFF. CDR3 DNA sequence: TGTGCCAGCAGTCCTTGGCAGGGGGATGCCGGGGAGCTGTTTTTT.

This clonotype was seen a handful of times. This may stem from a read error, because a much larger clone lies one nucleotide away. V usage is TRBV6-5 and J usage is TRBJ2-7, with D unclear. The CDR3 spans 14 residues. Between the trimmed V and J ends, which lost 0 bases and 5 bases, there was a span of 11 bases. Germline loops: CDR1 MNHEY, CDR2 SVGAGI. The CDR3 nucleotides read TGTGCCAGCAGTTACTCAGTACAGCTCCACGAGCAGTACTTC. Its translation: CASSYSVQLHEQYF.

V and J are TRBV12-3 or TRBV12-4 and TRBJ2-3, with 8 bases fitting TRBD2. V shed 0 bases, J shed 4 bases, and the junction held 6 bases outside the gene matches. The CDR3 has 16 residues. CDR3 amino acids: CASSLASGGAADTQYF. The CDR3 DNA reads as TGTGCCAGCAGTTTAGCCTCGGGGGGGGCGGCAGATACGCAGTATTTT.

CDR3 loop: CASSGLGLGEKLFF. CDR3 in DNA: TGCGCCAGCAGCGGGTTGGGGTTGGGTGAAAAACTGTTTTTT. The chain combines TRBV4-1 with TRBJ1-4, with D unclear. V dropped 5 bases and J dropped 7 bases, with 14 bases sitting between them. In germline, CDR1 is MGHRA, CDR2 YSYEKL. The CDR3 extends over 14 amino acids.

This clonotype was seen many times. CDR3 nucleotides: TGTGCCATCAGTGAGATGGGAGGGACCGGACTAGCGGGAGGACTCTACAATGAGCAGTTCTTC. Translation gives CAISEMGGTGLAGGLYNEQFF. V is TRBV10-3 and J is TRBJ2-1; 14 bases map to TRBD2. The germline gives CDR1 ENHRY, CDR2 SYGVKD. Trimming cost V 2 bases and J 3 bases; bases outside gene matches: 15. This CDR3 region has 21 residues.

This clonotype was recorded many times. The chain uses TRBV10-3 and TRBJ1-2, with 8 bases matching TRBD1. V shed 3 bases and J 4 bases; nucleotides not matched to a gene: 1. The CDR3 contains 13 residues. Germline V gene sequence: CDR1 ENHRY, CDR2 SYGVKD. The CDR3 DNA reads as TGTGCCATCAGTGATACAGGGGGCTATGGCTACACCTTC. Translating it yields CAISDTGGYGYTF.

Only a few counts were recorded for this clonotype. The chain links TRBV12-3 or TRBV12-4 to TRBJ2-2; 7 nucleotides line up with TRBD1. The CDR3 contains 17 residues. Trimming cost V 6 bases and J 4 bases; bases outside gene matches: 14. The CDR3 coding sequence is TGTGCCAGCAGATCCACAGGGGTAGGGGCGAGCACCGGGGAGCTGTTTTTT. This sequence encodes CASRSTGVGASTGELFF.

The genes are TRBV24-1 and TRBJ2-3, with TRBD1 as a possible D gene (5 bases). The CDR3 runs to 15 residues. Germline V CDR1 and CDR2: KGHDR, SFDVKD. V dropped 4 bases and J dropped 2 bases, with 12 bases sitting between them. The CDR3 bases are TGTGCCACCAGTGAGGACAAGAACCCCACAGATACGCAGTATTTT. Its translation: CATSEDKNPTDTQYF.

This sequence joins TRBV7-8 and TRBJ2-2; TRBD1 aligns across 11 bases. Germline CDR1 is SGHVS and CDR2 is FQNEAQ. V lost 0 bases and J lost 3; bases outside the gene matches: 6. The CDR3 spans 18 residues. The DNA of the CDR3 is TGTGCCAGCAGCTTAGCTAGGACAGGGGGCCCGGACACCGGGGAGCTGTTTTTT. The encoded protein is CASSLARTGGPDTGELFF.

The genes are TRBV7-9 and TRBJ2-1; no clear D. Germline loops: CDR1 SEHNR, CDR2 FQNEAQ (reference sequence). V lost 8 bases and J 8 bases, leaving 13 bases between the germline ends. The CDR3 has 12 residues. The CDR3 DNA reads TGTGCCAGCGGCTCGAGAGCGTATGAGCAGTTCTTC. Protein product: CASGSRAYEQFF.

The chain recombines TRBV7-2 with TRBJ2-6; D is ambiguous. Germline V lookup: CDR1 SGHTA, CDR2 FQGNSA. This CDR3 is built from 16 residues. Deletions cut 1 base from V and 1 base from J, with 8 bases between. The CDR3, as DNA: TGTGCCAGCAGCTTAGGAATTCAATCTGGGGCCAACGTCCTGACTTTC. Amino acids: CASSLGIQSGANVLTF.